The rows below give T cell receptor beta chains drawn from one sample of a study of cytomegalovirus exposure and HLA in healthy donors. TCRdb's copy holds only in-frame clones and misses some; the assay was immunoSEQ multiplex PCR. The sample carries fewer than 200,000 clones, roughly 87% recorded once. Sequencing was performed on PBMCs. The source of these receptors is a girl under 18 in good health and CMV-seropositive. Each CDR3 is given with its conserved first and last residue. Fields, in order: CDR3 protein, CDR3 DNA, V gene, J gene, D gene, clone size. D genes are given only for firm matches. Some rows mark clone size as missing; the rest say once, few, many or name a class of expanded clone.

CASSLGQNTEAFF	TGTGCCAGCAGTTTGGGACAGAACACTGAAGCTTTCTTT	TRBV28	TRBJ1-1	.	.
CASSSQGNREEAFF	TGTGCCAGCAGTTCTCAGGGGAACAGGGAGGAAGCTTTCTTT	TRBV6-1	TRBJ1-1	.	few
CASRTFSRMGGGRQPQHF	TGTGCCAGCAGAACCTTTTCTCGTATGGGTGGAGGTCGTCAGCCCCAGCATTTT	TRBV28	TRBJ1-5	.	.
CASSYSSGGYEQYF	TGTGCCAGCAGTTACTCCAGCGGGGGGTACGAGCAGTACTTC	TRBV6-5	TRBJ2-7	TRBD2	once
CSVGRGADSDTQYF	TGCAGCGTTGGTCGGGGGGCGGATTCAGATACGCAGTATTTT	TRBV29-1	TRBJ2-3	.	.
CASSLLPRTTQQYF	TGTGCCAGCAGTTTATTGCCACGAACAACCCAGCAGTATTTT	TRBV27	TRBJ2-3	.	.
CASSAGGRGAGELFF	TGTGCCAGCAGTGCTGGGGGGAGGGGCGCCGGGGAGCTGTTTTTT	TRBV25-1	TRBJ2-2	TRBD2	.
CASSSTVRLAGGDNEQFF	TGTGCCAGCAGTTCCACGGTCAGACTAGCGGGGGGCGACAATGAGCAGTTCTTC	TRBV28	TRBJ2-1	TRBD2	once
CSVVANSLRYF	TGCAGCGTTGTAGCGAACAGTCTTAGGTACTTC	TRBV29-1	TRBJ2-7	.	.
CASSHRGGDQVYGYTF	TGCGCCAGCAGCCACCGTGGCGGGGATCAGGTCTATGGCTACACCTTC	TRBV5-1	TRBJ1-2	.	.
CSAGGHPGTEAFF	TGCAGCGCCGGAGGGCACCCCGGCACTGAAGCTTTCTTT	TRBV29-1	TRBJ1-1	.	.
CAIRSSGGSTDTQYF	TGTGCCATCAGATCTAGCGGGGGGTCCACAGATACGCAGTATTTT	TRBV10-3	TRBJ2-3	TRBD2	.
CASSWRSGGDTQYF	TGTGCCAGCAGCTGGAGGTCGGGTGGGGATACGCAGTATTTT	TRBV11-2	TRBJ2-3	.	once
CASTVGTDNQPQHF	TGTGCCAGCACCGTGGGTACAGACAATCAGCCCCAGCATTTT	TRBV28	TRBJ1-5	.	once
CATNLARSSYNEQFF	TGTGCCACCAACCTAGCGAGAAGCTCCTACAATGAGCAGTTCTTC	TRBV15	TRBJ2-1	.	.
CASSLFGTGGAWNQPQHF	TGTGCCAGCAGCCTTTTCGGGACAGGGGGCGCTTGGAATCAGCCCCAGCATTTT	TRBV27	TRBJ1-5	TRBD1	few
CASRLDRTFYEQYF	TGTGCCAGCAGGCTGGACAGGACTTTCTACGAGCAGTACTTC	TRBV28	TRBJ2-7	TRBD1	.
CASSPNGQWGHIQYF	TGTGCCAGCAGCCCTAACGGACAGTGGGGCCACATTCAGTACTTC	TRBV28	TRBJ2-4	.	.
CASSRLATTGELFF	TGTGCCAGCAGCCGACTAGCGACCACCGGGGAGCTGTTTTTT	TRBV5-4	TRBJ2-2	TRBD2	.
CASSVGLSGWGLAGTNTGELFF	TGTGCCAGCAGCGTAGGTTTGTCGGGGTGGGGACTAGCGGGAACGAACACCGGGGAGCTGTTTTTT	TRBV9	TRBJ2-2	TRBD2	few
CASSGPGPYEQYF	TGTGCCAGCAGTGGGCCCGGCCCCTACGAGCAGTACTTC	TRBV28	TRBJ2-7	.	few
CASSLGLAGDLPAYEQYF	TGCGCCAGCAGCTTGGGACTAGCGGGGGACTTACCTGCCTACGAGCAGTACTTC	TRBV5-1	TRBJ2-7	TRBD2	.
CASSQALTRAYTGELFF	TGCGCCAGCAGCCAGGCCCTTACTAGGGCCTACACCGGGGAGCTGTTTTTT	TRBV4-1	TRBJ2-2	.	.
CASSSSVSETQYF	TGTGCCAGCAGTTCGTCGGTTTCAGAGACCCAGTACTTC	TRBV7-9	TRBJ2-5	.	.
CASSWTSGGTYEQYF	TGTGCCAGCAGCTGGACTAGCGGGGGAACCTACGAGCAGTACTTC	TRBV7-3	TRBJ2-7	TRBD2	few
CAWDKRGGRGNIQYF	TGTGCCTGGGATAAAAGGGGGGGCCGAGGGAACATTCAGTACTTC	TRBV30	TRBJ2-4	.	.
CASSAAGGVRPDF	TGTGCCAGCAGCGCCGCCGGGGGGGTTCGACCGGACTTC	TRBV11-3	TRBJ2-4	TRBD2	few
CATSRSRVGINNEQFF	TGTGCCACCAGCAGAAGTAGGGTCGGGATAAACAATGAGCAGTTCTTC	TRBV15	TRBJ2-1	.	.
CASSRRLAGGPTDTQYF	TGTGCCAGCAGCCGAAGACTAGCGGGGGGCCCCACAGATACGCAGTATTTT	TRBV11-2	TRBJ2-3	TRBD2	.
CASSRIVSGADEKLFF	TGCGCCAGCAGCCGTATTGTATCAGGGGCAGATGAAAAACTGTTTTTT	TRBV5-1	TRBJ1-4	.	once
CAGGQESSGANVLTF	TGTGCCGGGGGACAGGAGAGCTCTGGGGCCAACGTCCTGACTTTC	TRBV2	TRBJ2-6	TRBD1	once
CAWSRGDAEAFF	TGTGCCTGGAGTCGGGGTGACGCTGAAGCTTTCTTT	TRBV30	TRBJ1-1	.	.
CASSPRDSLRGGYTF	TGCGCCAGCAGCCCCCGGGACTCCCTGAGAGGGGGCTACACCTTC	TRBV4-1	TRBJ1-2	.	.
CASSATAGNQPQHF	TGTGCCAGCTCCGCAACGGCGGGCAATCAGCCCCAGCATTTT	TRBV18	TRBJ1-5	.	.
CASGTGTVGTQYF	TGTGCTAGTGGAACCGGGACAGTAGGGACCCAGTACTTC	TRBV12-5	TRBJ2-5	TRBD1	.
CASSPWEFGSTEAFF	TGTGCCAGCAGTCCGTGGGAGTTCGGGTCCACTGAAGCTTTCTTT	TRBV27	TRBJ1-1	.	.
CASSLDTLNQPQHF	TGTGCCAGCAGCTTAGACACCCTCAATCAGCCCCAGCATTTT	TRBV7-2	TRBJ1-5	.	.
CASSGGANEKLFF	TGTGCCAGCAGTGGGGGGGCTAATGAAAAACTGTTTTTT	TRBV28	TRBJ1-4	.	.
CASSYYFGTGGEKLFF	TGTGCCAGCAGTTACTACTTTGGGACAGGGGGAGAAAAACTGTTTTTT	TRBV6-5	TRBJ1-4	TRBD1	.
CATEETGGNYGYTF	TGTGCCACCGAGGAGACAGGGGGAAACTATGGCTACACCTTC	TRBV6-1	TRBJ1-2	TRBD1	once
CASSRRTGGYGYTF	TGCGCCAGCAGCCGACGGACAGGGGGCTATGGCTACACCTTC	TRBV4-3	TRBJ1-2	TRBD1	.
CASSYSRAGVYEQYF	TGTGCCAGCAGTTATAGTCGAGCGGGGGTCTACGAGCAGTACTTC	TRBV6-5	TRBJ2-7	TRBD2	few
CASSLAQSGGNYGYTF	TGTGCCAGCAGTTTGGCCCAGTCAGGGGGCAACTATGGCTACACCTTC	TRBV28	TRBJ1-2	TRBD1	.
CASSQDRYEQYF	TGCGCCAGCAGCCAAGACCGCTACGAGCAGTACTTC	TRBV4-3	TRBJ2-7	.	.
CASSQPRYKGGRWDGYTF	TGCGCCAGCAGCCAACCCAGATATAAGGGCGGGAGGTGGGATGGCTACACCTTC	TRBV4-1	TRBJ1-2	.	.